Below, one T cell receptor (beta chain) is given with its context. This sample was taken from a study of blood T cell repertoires in COVID-19. The wider study: Whether acute or convalescent, the COVID-19 samples came from the United States, Italy and Spain. In each case, the material was cDNA or gDNA derived from T cells, B-cell-depleted T cells, or PBMCs.

Original methodology: Using reference gene primer amplification, nucleated cell counts were estimated. Libraries were prepared by immunoSEQ multiplex PCR; TCRdb keeps only in-frame clonotypes and omits some of them. V, J and clone size reflect that table, while D and trimming were determined from the DNA. The profile covers about 240,000 clones, with around 82% appearing a single time and about 4.4% taken by the ten largest. The V and J ends lost 5 bases and 4 bases, in that order; junction bases with no gene match: 5. Germline-derived CDR1 and CDR2 are SGHRS and YFSETQ. The CDR3 covers 15 residues. The TCR comes from a woman in her 70s with acute or convalescent COVID-19. The rearrangement links TRBV5-1 to TRBJ2-3, with 12 bases lining up with TRBD2. Sequencing was performed on peripheral blood. CDR3 protein: CASSRTSGDSDTQYF. The CDR3 bases are TGCGCCAGCAGTCGGACTAGCGGGGACTCAGATACGCAGTATTTT. The whole variable domain, remainder taken from reference TRBV5-1 and TRBJ2-3, is KAGVTQTPRYLIKTRGQQVTLSCSPISGHRSVSWYQQTPGQGLQFLFEYFSETQRNKGNFPGRFSGRQFSNSRSEMNVSTLELGDSALYLCASSRTSGDSDTQYFGPGTRLTVL.